This paragraph covers one T cell receptor beta chain sequence. The CDR3 is 15 amino acids. Germline trimming cut 6 bases from V and 2 bases from J; bases unmatched to any gene: 5. Per the germline V gene, CDR1 is MNHNS and CDR2 is SASEGT. This sample is drawn from a study of cytomegalovirus exposure and HLA in healthy donors. An approximately 130-subject validation cohort, separate from the 666-subject first cohort, supplied the donors. Sequencing was performed with immunoSEQ multiplex PCR; in TCRdb, only in-frame clones are kept and a portion is missing. The sample lists around 120,000 clones, 86% seen once, with nearly 5% in the top ten.

This chain links TRBV6-1 with TRBJ2-3, with 10 bases that match TRBD1. Material: PBMCs. The TCR was taken from a man between 18 and 29 years old in good health and CMV-seronegative. The CDR3 coding sequence is TGTGCCAGCAGACCGGGACAGGGGACCACAGATACGCAGTATTTT. The encoded protein is CASRPGQGTTDTQYF.